This TCR beta chain was captured by sequencing in a study of cytomegalovirus exposure and HLA in healthy donors. The germline V gene encodes CDR1 SGHVS and CDR2 FQNEAQ. The CDR3 is 17 amino acids. With 6 bases removed from V and 3 bases from J, the gap between germline ends came to 20 bases. The table lists this clone with a count of one. The antigen remains undetermined. This PCR relied on a set of 60 Vbeta primers and 13 Jbeta primers. This table comes from immunoSEQ multiplex PCR, and its TCRdb copy is limited to in-frame clones, with some not included. In the table there are roughly 140,000 clones, less than 85% of which are singletons. Study-wide results and limits: As confirmed in vitro, a few CMV-associated chains were specific for CMV antigens. Highly shared sequence variants in one cluster were likely a sequencing artifact. There were some public TCRs occurring in many donors, but most TCR sequences were rare.

The genes are TRBV7-8 and TRBJ2-2; D unclear. The TCR comes from a man between 40 and 49 years old in good health and CMV-seropositive. Material: PBMCs. In DNA, the CDR3 is TGTGCCAGCAGGTTCAGTTTATCGTCGTTCTACACCGGGGAGCTGTTTTTT. Amino acid sequence: CASRFSLSSFYTGELFF. The entire variable domain, with the rest obtained from reference TRBV7-8 and TRBJ2-2, is as follows: GAGVSQSPRYKVAKRGQDVALRCDPISGHVSLFWYQQALGQGPEFLTYFQNEAQLDKSGLPSDRFFAERPEGSVSTLKIQRTQQEDSAVYLCASRFSLSSFYTGELFFGEGSRLTVL.